The next 30 T cell receptor beta chains were all read from a single sample in a study of blood T cell repertoires in COVID-19. Libraries were prepared by immunoSEQ multiplex PCR; TCRdb keeps only in-frame clonotypes and omits some of them. The table has almost 200,000 clones, around four fifths seen once. Sequencing used peripheral blood. The receptors stem from a man in his 60s with COVID-19, enrolled during active disease.

V and J are TRBV5-4 and TRBJ2-7, with D possibly matching TRBD1 (5 bases). Germline V gene lookup returns CDR1 SGHNT and CDR2 YYREEE (reference sequence). Trimming took off 4 bases at V and 1 base at J, with 12 bases between the two ends. The CDR3 is 14 residues long. CDR3 sequence (DNA): TGTGCCAGCAGCAAAGACAGCCAATCCTACGAGCAGTACTTC. Its translation is CASSKDSQSYEQYF. Filled out from reference TRBV5-4 and TRBJ2-7, the complete variable domain reads ETGVTQSPTHLIKTRGQQVTLRCSSQSGHNTVSWYQQALGQGPQFIFQYYREEENGRGNFPPRFSGLQFPNYSSELNVNALELDDSALYLCASSKDSQSYEQYFGPGTRLTVT.

CDR3 region: CASNWGDTGELFF. The CDR3 nucleotides are TGTGCCAGCAACTGGGGGGACACCGGGGAGCTGTTTTTT. The rearrangement joins TRBV5-6 to TRBJ2-2, with D maybe TRBD2 (6 bases). With 6 bases removed from V and 3 bases from J, the gap between germline ends came to 9 bases. Per the germline V gene, CDR1 is SGHDT and CDR2 is YYEEEE. The CDR3 length is 13 residues.

This clone was picked up a small number of times. The V call is TRBV29-1, the J call TRBJ1-2; TRBD1 is a possible D gene (5 bases). Germline V lookup: CDR1 SQVTM, CDR2 ANQGSEA. Trimming left V 4 bases short and J 6 bases short, with 15 bases between. The CDR3 covers 13 residues. CDR3 in DNA: TGCAGCGTTGTTGAGCCGACAGTTCATGGCTACACCTTC. It encodes CSVVEPTVHGYTF. Full variable domain (remainder filled in from reference TRBV29-1 and TRBJ1-2): SAVISQKPSRDICQRGTSLTIQCQVDSQVTMMFWYRQQPGQSLTLIATANQGSEATYESGFVIDKFPISRPNLTFSTLTVSNMSPEDSSIYLCSVVEPTVHGYTFGSGTRLTVV.

This chain uses TRBV5-4 with TRBJ1-3; the match to TRBD1 covers 8 bases. Germline-derived CDR1 and CDR2 are SGHNT and YYREEE (reference sequence). The CDR3 spans 16 residues. Losses at the gene ends were 4 bases for V and 0 bases for J; bases not matched to a gene: 6. This CDR3 reads CASSLGQGNSGNTIYF. The CDR3 region has the DNA TGTGCCAGCAGCCTTGGACAGGGCAACTCTGGAAACACCATATATTTT. Filled out from reference TRBV5-4 and TRBJ1-3, the complete variable domain reads ETGVTQSPTHLIKTRGQQVTLRCSSQSGHNTVSWYQQALGQGPQFIFQYYREEENGRGNFPPRFSGLQFPNYSSELNVNALELDDSALYLCASSLGQGNSGNTIYFGEGSWLTVV.

V and J are TRBV19 and TRBJ1-6, with 10 bases matching TRBD1. This CDR3 is built from 13 residues. Trimming cost V 10 bases and J 10 bases; bases outside gene matches: 7. Germline V gene data show CDR1 as LNHDA and CDR2 as SQIVND (reference sequence). For the CDR3, the DNA is TGTGCCACTTCGGACAGGGGGAGATCACCCCTCCACTTT. The encoded protein is CATSDRGRSPLHF.

The genes are TRBV10-3 and TRBJ1-1; D is unresolved. V was clipped by 7 bases and J by 4 bases, with 19 bases between them. Germline loops: CDR1 ENHRY, CDR2 SYGVKD. CDR3 size: 15 residues. DNA for the CDR3: TGTGCCATCAAGGAGGCGGGTATGATGGGCACTGAAGCTTTCTTT. Amino acid sequence: CAIKEAGMMGTEAFF.

The chain recombines TRBV5-1 with TRBJ2-7; TRBD1 aligns across 7 bases. Per germline, CDR1 SGHRS and CDR2 YFSETQ. The CDR3 extends over 14 amino acids. The trim removed 7 bases at V and 1 base at J, leaving 8 bases unmatched. For the CDR3, the DNA is TGCGCCAGCCATGACAGGGATCGATCCTACGAGCAGTACTTC. Residues: CASHDRDRSYEQYF.

This clone was observed a few times. The V and J genes are TRBV2 and TRBJ2-7, with TRBD1 matching over 7 bases. The trim removed 8 bases at V and 3 bases at J, leaving 7 bases unmatched. This CDR3 is built from 13 residues. CDR1 and CDR2 from the germline V gene are SNHLY and FYNNEI. In nucleotides, the CDR3 is TGTGCCAGCGGATCCGGACAGGTCTACGAGCAGTACTTC. It specifies CASGSGQVYEQYF.

The V and J genes are TRBV2 and TRBJ1-5, with D possibly matching TRBD1 (5 bases). CDR3 length equals 16 residues. The germline V and J ends were trimmed by 2 bases and 0 bases, with 11 bases remaining between them. Germline V gene sequence: CDR1 SNHLY, CDR2 FYNNEI. The CDR3 loop reads CASSETGGGSNQPQHF. The DNA for the CDR3 is TGTGCCAGCAGTGAAACGGGGGGGGGTAGCAATCAGCCCCAGCATTTT.

V and J are TRBV12-5 and TRBJ1-5; D might be TRBD1 (6 bases). In germline, CDR1 is LGHNT, CDR2 FRNRAP. There are 16 residues in the CDR3. The germline V and J ends were trimmed by 0 bases and 3 bases, with 12 bases remaining between them. CDR3 DNA sequence: TGTGCTAGTGGTTTGGTACAGGGAAACTCCAATCAGCCCCAGCATTTT. Translated: CASGLVQGNSNQPQHF.

The chain is built from TRBV12-3 or TRBV12-4 and TRBJ1-2, with TRBD1 matching 7 bases. This CDR3 has 13 residues. The V gene end was trimmed by 1 base and the J gene end by 8 bases; junction bases not matched to a gene: 4. CDR3 bases: TGTGCCAGCAGTTTAGTAAGGGGGCAGGGCTACACCTTC. This sequence encodes CASSLVRGQGYTF.

The chain combines TRBV30 with TRBJ2-6; D gene ambiguous. The CDR3 loop spans 13 amino acids. Germline lookup yields CDR1 GTSNPN and CDR2 SVGIG (reference sequence). The V end was cut by 4 bases, the J end by 0 bases, with 4 bases between. The CDR3 DNA is TGTGCCTGGAAACTCTCTGGGGCCAACGTCCTGACTTTC. Its protein is CAWKLSGANVLTF.

J is TRBJ1-1 and V is TRBV6-5, with 7 bases lining up with TRBD1. V gave up 4 bases and J gave up 4 bases; unmatched junction bases: 6. Germline V lookup: CDR1 MNHEY, CDR2 SVGAGI. The CDR3 contains 14 residues. CDR3 sequence: CASSSTGDVTEAFF. For the CDR3, the DNA is TGTGCCAGCAGTTCAACAGGGGATGTCACTGAAGCTTTCTTT.

The V gene is TRBV6-5, the J gene TRBJ2-7; 9 bases match TRBD1. This CDR3 is 15 amino acids long. In germline, CDR1 is MNHEY, CDR2 SVGAGI. With 4 bases clipped from V and 7 bases from J, the junction kept 11 bases outside the gene matches. CDR3 bases: TGTGCCAGCAGTTCATTCCGGGACAGGGTGGGGGAGCAGTACTTC. Its translation is CASSSFRDRVGEQYF.

The rearrangement links TRBV13 to TRBJ2-2; no clear D. Germline CDR1 reads PRHDT; CDR2 reads FYEKMQ (reference sequence). The CDR3 consists of 17 residues. Trimming pared 0 bases from V and 3 bases from J, leaving 14 bases between. CDR3 loop: CASSLGLSVADTGELFF. For the CDR3, the DNA is TGTGCCAGCAGCTTAGGTTTAAGCGTTGCGGACACCGGGGAGCTGTTTTTT.

V is TRBV3-1 (or the pseudogene TRBV3-2) and J is TRBJ2-7; D gene uncertain. The germline V and J ends were trimmed by 3 bases and 3 bases, with 6 bases remaining between them. The CDR3 runs 12 residues. Germline V gene lookup returns CDR1 LGHDT and CDR2 YNNKEL (reference sequence). The CDR3 nucleotides are TGTGCCAGCAGCCACTCAGACTACGAGCAGTACTTC. It codes for CASSHSDYEQYF.

The rearrangement joins TRBV9 to TRBJ2-2, with a possible D match to TRBD1 (6 bases). The germline gives CDR1 SGDLS, CDR2 YYNGEE. This CDR3 region has 15 residues. Trimming shortened V by 0 bases and J by 3 bases, and 9 bases separated the two germline ends. The CDR3 sequence: CASSVGTDYTGELFF. DNA for the CDR3: TGTGCCAGCAGCGTAGGGACAGACTACACCGGGGAGCTGTTTTTT.

This rearrangement joins TRBV14 to TRBJ2-1, with 10 bases fitting TRBD1. The trim removed 3 bases at V and 5 bases at J, leaving 4 bases unmatched. CDR1 SGHDN and CDR2 FVKESK come from the germline V gene. This CDR3 spans 15 amino acids. In nucleotides, the CDR3 is TGTGCCAGCAGCCAGGGACAGGGGAGGAACAATGAGCAGTTCTTC. Translated, it gives CASSQGQGRNNEQFF.

Note on this clone: Other DNA sequences in this specimen translate into the identical CDR3. The rearrangement joins TRBV28 to TRBJ2-1; D perhaps matches TRBD1 (6 bases). Germline V gene lookup returns CDR1 MDHEN and CDR2 SYDVKM. V was shortened by 6 bases and J by 9 bases, with 9 bases between the two germline ends. The CDR3 extends over 11 amino acids. This chain's CDR3 is CASSPRGEQFF. CDR3 sequence (DNA): TGTGCCAGCAGCCCCAGGGGTGAGCAGTTCTTC.

This sequence joins TRBV7-9 and TRBJ2-7, with 11 bases identical to TRBD1. CDR1 is SEHNR and CDR2 is FQNEAQ in the germline V gene (reference sequence). The CDR3 extends over 14 amino acids. Unmatched junction bases numbered 3, after V lost 4 bases and J lost 4 bases. DNA of the CDR3: TGTGCCAGCAGCTCGGGACAGGGGGAGTACGAGCAGTACTTC. Its translation: CASSSGQGEYEQYF.

This rearrangement joins TRBV7-2 to TRBJ1-1; D gene unclear. The germline CDR1 and CDR2 sequences are SGHTA and FQGNSA. The CDR3 has 18 residues. V was trimmed by 4 bases and J by 4 bases, leaving 25 bases between them. CDR3 nucleotide sequence: TGTGCCAGCAGCTCAAGGAGCCCCCGTTCGCCAATGAGCACTGAAGCTTTCTTT. This encodes CASSSRSPRSPMSTEAFF.

The chain uses TRBV5-4 and TRBJ2-4; 9 positions agree with TRBD2. This CDR3 is built from 16 residues. With 4 bases clipped from V and 7 bases from J, the junction kept 12 bases outside the gene matches. Germline V gives CDR1 SGHNT, CDR2 YYREEE (reference sequence). CDR3: CASSQGVAGDYNIQYF. The CDR3 DNA is TGTGCCAGCAGCCAGGGGGTAGCGGGAGATTATAACATTCAGTACTTC.

The rearrangement uses TRBV6-5 and TRBJ2-2; possibly TRBD1 for D (6 bases). V dropped 2 bases and J dropped 5 bases, with 9 bases sitting between them. Per germline, CDR1 MNHEY and CDR2 SVGAGI. CDR3 length equals 14 residues. CDR3 residues: CASSYARGTGELFF. DNA for the CDR3: TGTGCCAGCAGTTACGCCAGGGGTACCGGGGAGCTGTTTTTT.

The sample holds one count of this clone. The rearrangement links TRBV4-3 to TRBJ1-6; D remains ambiguous. Trimming took off 0 bases at V and 7 bases at J, with 10 bases between the two ends. CDR1 is LGHNA and CDR2 is YSLEER in the germline V gene. The CDR3 runs 15 residues. The chain's CDR3 is CASSQDYPQNSPLHF. The CDR3 DNA reads as TGCGCCAGCAGCCAAGATTATCCCCAGAATTCACCCCTCCACTTT.

The rearrangement links TRBV9 to TRBJ1-3; D perhaps matches TRBD1 (5 bases). This CDR3 is 18 amino acids long. Germline-derived CDR1 and CDR2 are SGDLS and YYNGEE. Trimming took 3 bases from V and 4 from J, leaving 23 bases between them. The CDR3 spells CASSAAMATGTLGNTIYF. The CDR3 coding sequence is TGTGCCAGCAGCGCGGCGATGGCTACCGGGACTTTGGGAAACACCATATATTTT.

The chain employs TRBV28 and TRBJ2-7; D gene unclear. Germline V lookup: CDR1 MDHEN, CDR2 SYDVKM. V was cut by 3 bases and J by 2 bases, with 2 bases left in between. This CDR3 comprises 11 residues. DNA for the CDR3: TGTGCCAGCAGTTTCACCTACGAGCAGTACTTC. Residues: CASSFTYEQYF.

The chain has TRBV28 and TRBJ2-7; no reliable D call. CDR1 MDHEN and CDR2 SYDVKM come from the germline V gene. The CDR3 runs 13 residues. V shed 3 bases and J shed 2 bases, with 8 bases lying between them. For the CDR3, the DNA is TGTGCCAGCAGTTTGCAGGCCGCCTACGAGCAGTACTTC. Protein product: CASSLQAAYEQYF.

The chain combines TRBV19 with TRBJ1-4; D gene unclear. The CDR3 consists of 15 residues. Germline V gene sequence: CDR1 LNHDA, CDR2 SQIVND (reference sequence). Trimming cost V 9 bases and J 2 bases, with 16 bases left between them. The CDR3 is CASAAVGGTNEKLFF. DNA for the CDR3: TGTGCCAGCGCCGCGGTCGGAGGGACTAATGAAAAACTGTTTTTT. Supplemented by reference TRBV19 and TRBJ1-4, the full variable domain reads DGGITQSPKYLFRKEGQNVTLSCEQNLNHDAMYWYRQDPGQGLRLIYYSQIVNDFQKGDIAEGYSVSREKKESFPLTVTSAQKNPTAFYLCASAAVGGTNEKLFFGSGTQLSVL.

The gene calls are TRBV28 and TRBJ2-3; D ambiguous. The CDR3 extends over 11 amino acids. Germline V gene sequence: CDR1 MDHEN, CDR2 SYDVKM. V lost 5 bases, J lost 3 bases, and 3 bases lay in between. The CDR3 reads CASSLTDTQYF. DNA for the CDR3: TGTGCCAGCAGTCTAACAGATACGCAGTATTTT. The whole variable domain, remainder taken from reference TRBV28 and TRBJ2-3, is DVKVTQSSRYLVKRTGEKVFLECVQDMDHENMFWYRQDPGLGLRLIYFSYDVKMKEKGDIPEGYSVSREKKERFSLILESASTNQTSMYLCASSLTDTQYFGPGTRLTVL.

The chain joins TRBV5-1 to TRBJ2-7; no reliable D call. The germline V and J ends were trimmed by 4 bases and 4 bases, with 21 bases remaining between them. From germline, CDR1 is SGHRS and CDR2 YFSETQ. This CDR3 comprises 16 residues. The CDR3 bases are TGCGCCAGCAGCCCTGCTGGTGGTAGGAGTGTGTACGAGCAGTACTTC. Translated: CASSPAGGRSVYEQYF.